This passage covers 26 T cell receptor beta chains from one sample sequenced in a study of cytomegalovirus exposure and HLA in healthy donors. 13 Jbeta primers and 60 Vbeta primers were used for the PCR. Sequencing used immunoSEQ multiplex PCR; TCRdb keeps in-frame clones, though not all of them. The table records 180,000 or so clones, 70% to 80% of them present only once. Sequences were obtained from PBMCs. The receptors come from a male donor in good health and CMV-seronegative.

The table lists this clone with a few counts. The chain uses TRBV19 and TRBJ2-2; 8 bases fit TRBD1. From germline, CDR1 is LNHDA and CDR2 SQIVND (reference sequence). V trimming: 4 bases; J trimming: 5 bases; junction bases outside the gene matches: 6. This CDR3 contains 15 residues. The CDR3 loop reads CASSTGQGWTGELFF. The CDR3 DNA is TGTGCCAGTAGTACCGGACAGGGTTGGACCGGGGAGCTGTTTTTT. The whole variable domain, filled in from reference TRBV19 and TRBJ2-2, reads DGGITQSPKYLFRKEGQNVTLSCEQNLNHDAMYWYRQDPGQGLRLIYYSQIVNDFQKGDIAEGYSVSREKKESFPLTVTSAQKNPTAFYLCASSTGQGWTGELFFGEGSRLTVL.

This rearrangement joins TRBV2 to TRBJ2-5; tentative D call: TRBD1 (6 bases). The V and J ends lost 5 bases and 0 bases respectively, with 13 bases between them. The germline CDR1 and CDR2 sequences are SNHLY and FYNNEI. The CDR3 contains 15 residues. The CDR3 sequence is CASSWRRGNQETQYF. The CDR3 DNA reads TGTGCCAGCAGTTGGCGCAGGGGTAACCAAGAGACCCAGTACTTC.

The rearrangement uses TRBV28 and TRBJ2-1, with 9 bases matching TRBD2. The CDR3 is made up of 13 amino acids. V shed 6 bases, J shed 8 bases, and the junction held 5 bases outside the gene matches. Germline values: CDR1 MDHEN, CDR2 SYDVKM. CDR3 amino acids: CASRRTSVDEQFF. In DNA form, the CDR3 reads TGTGCCAGCAGGAGGACTAGCGTCGATGAGCAGTTCTTC.

The V and J genes are TRBV11-2 and TRBJ2-2; 8 nucleotides line up with TRBD1. This CDR3 spans 16 amino acids. Germline V CDR1 and CDR2: SGHAT, FQNNGV. The junction had 8 bases not matched to a gene; V was cut back by 5 bases and J by 3 bases. CDR3 sequence (DNA): TGTGCCAGCAGCCCTCGGACAGGGATGGACACCGGGGAGCTGTTTTTT. Its protein product is CASSPRTGMDTGELFF. Variable domain in full (rest from reference TRBV11-2 and TRBJ2-2): EAGVAQSPRYKIIEKRQSVAFWCNPISGHATLYWYQQILGQGPKLLIQFQNNGVVDDSQLPKDRFSAERLKGVDSTLKIQPAKLEDSAVYLCASSPRTGMDTGELFFGEGSRLTVL.

The chain couples TRBV6-5 to TRBJ2-5; D is perhaps TRBD1 (5 bases). Judging by the DNA end, TRBJ2-7 fits better; the J call may be wrong. The germline V gene has CDR1 MNHEY and CDR2 SVGAGI. The CDR3 extends over 14 amino acids. CDR3: CASSPRTPSYEQYF. DNA for the CDR3: TGTGCCAGCAGTCCCCGGACACCTTCCTACGAGCAGTACTTC.

The J gene is TRBJ1-2, the V gene TRBV4-1, with D tentatively TRBD1 (6 bases). CDR3 length: 15 amino acids. Trimming left V 3 bases short and J 4 bases short, with 15 bases between. The germline CDR1 and CDR2 sequences are MGHRA and YSYEKL. The CDR3 spells CASSQEWGRGYGYTF. CDR3 in DNA: TGCGCCAGCAGCCAGGAATGGGGCAGGGGCTATGGCTACACCTTC.

The rearrangement uses TRBV6-6 and TRBJ1-5; 7 bases are a match to TRBD1. Trimming took 7 bases from V and 11 from J; bases not matched to a gene: 5. Looked up from germline, CDR1 is MNHNY and CDR2 is SVGAGI (reference sequence). This CDR3 region has 11 residues. The CDR3: CASTADRTQHF. CDR3 DNA sequence: TGTGCCAGCACCGCGGACAGGACCCAGCATTTT.

Concerning this clone: The junction differs from germline at one of its ends, possibly a read error. The same CDR3 arises from other DNA sequences in this sample as well. The V gene is TRBV28, the J gene TRBJ2-7, with D hard to call. The CDR3 spans 14 residues. From germline, CDR1 is MDHEN and CDR2 SYDVKM. The CDR3 sequence is CASSLGGSSYEQYF. CDR3 nucleotides: TGTGCCAGTAGTTTAGGCGGTTCGTCCTACGAGCAGTACTTC.

CDR3 DNA sequence: TGTGCCTGGAGTCCAGGATACGAGCAGTACTTC. Its protein product is CAWSPGYEQYF. This chain links TRBV30 with TRBJ2-7; D is uncertain. The germline gives CDR1 GTSNPN, CDR2 SVGIG (reference sequence). The CDR3 covers 11 residues. V gave up 2 bases and J gave up 4 bases, with 6 bases separating them.

The rearrangement uses TRBV5-4 and TRBJ1-5; TRBD1 is a possible D gene (6 bases). Germline CDR1 SGHNT, CDR2 YYREEE (reference sequence). The CDR3 is 13 amino acids. Trimming stripped 4 bases from V and 9 bases from J, with 14 bases between. CDR3 coding DNA: TGTGCCAGCAGCGTGGACAGCCTACGGCCCCAGCATTTT. It specifies CASSVDSLRPQHF.

The V gene is TRBV6-5, the J gene TRBJ2-7; TRBD1 matches at 7 bases. V lost 1 base to trimming and J lost 4 bases; unmatched junction nucleotides: 1. CDR1 is MNHEY and CDR2 is SVGAGI in the germline V gene. The CDR3 has 13 amino acids. As DNA, the CDR3 is TGTGCCAGCAGTTACTTGACAGGGTACGAGCAGTACTTC. Translating it yields CASSYLTGYEQYF.

V is TRBV2 and J is TRBJ2-5; the D gene is possibly TRBD1 (6 bases). Germline CDR1 SNHLY, CDR2 FYNNEI. V was trimmed by 2 bases and J by 5 bases, leaving 12 bases between them. CDR3 length equals 14 residues. The CDR3 reads CASSEQGRPETQYF. CDR3 DNA sequence: TGTGCCAGCAGTGAACAGGGGCGCCCGGAGACCCAGTACTTC.

The chain recombines TRBV10-2 with TRBJ1-5; D is unresolved. Trimming stripped 4 bases from V and 9 bases from J, with 7 bases between. The germline gives CDR1 WSHSY, CDR2 SAAADI. This CDR3 comprises 11 residues. The CDR3: CASSGGGPQHF. DNA of the CDR3: TGCGCCAGCAGTGGCGGAGGGCCCCAGCATTTT.

The V gene is TRBV2, the J gene TRBJ1-5; D may be TRBD1 (6 bases). Germline V lookup: CDR1 SNHLY, CDR2 FYNNEI. The V end lost 5 bases, the J end lost 15 bases, and 17 bases lay between the germline ends. The CDR3 contains 12 residues. In nucleotides, the CDR3 is TGTGCCAGCAGTATAACAGGGCTTGTGCGGCATTTT. Translation gives CASSITGLVRHF.

This clone has a handful of counts. This likely reflects a read error, since a far larger clone is one base away. Different DNA sequences within this sample yield the same CDR3. This rearrangement joins TRBV7-9 to TRBJ2-7; TRBD2 might be the D (6 bases). This CDR3 contains 16 residues. V shed 5 bases and J shed 0 bases, with 17 bases lying between them. The germline V gene encodes CDR1 SEHNR and CDR2 FQNEAQ (reference sequence). CDR3 nucleotides: TGTGCCAGCAGCCAAGCTGAAGGGACTGGCTCCTACGAGCAGTACTTC. It specifies CASSQAEGTGSYEQYF.

On this clone itself: At the DNA level, this CDR3 is encoded by other sequences in the same sample as well. This chain connects TRBV7-9 to TRBJ2-7, with 8 bases fitting TRBD1. The CDR3 consists of 12 residues. Germline values: CDR1 SEHNR, CDR2 FQNEAQ (reference sequence). Trimming at V came to 5 bases and at J to 6 bases, leaving 3 bases not matched to a gene. CDR3 residues: CASSPTGGEQYF. The DNA for the CDR3 is TGTGCCAGCAGCCCTACAGGGGGCGAGCAGTACTTC. The whole variable domain, filled in from reference TRBV7-9 and TRBJ2-7, reads DTGVSQNPRHKITKRGQNVTFRCDPISEHNRLYWYRQTLGQGPEFLTYFQNEAQLEKSRLLSDRFSAERPKGSFSTLEIQRTEQGDSAMYLCASSPTGGEQYFGPGTRLTVT.

V gene TRBV27 combines with J gene TRBJ2-1; TRBD2 is a possible D gene (6 bases). In germline, CDR1 is MNHEY, CDR2 SMNVEV (reference sequence). The CDR3 extends over 14 amino acids. Trimming cost V 3 bases and J 5 bases, with 11 bases left between them. CDR3 DNA: TGTGCCAGCAGTTTGATAGGAGGGCACAATGAGCAGTTCTTC. It encodes CASSLIGGHNEQFF.

The chain links TRBV4-1 to TRBJ2-1; TRBD2 matches at 8 bases. CDR1 MGHRA and CDR2 YSYEKL come from the germline V gene. With V trimmed by 4 bases and J by 8 bases, 10 bases remained unmatched. The CDR3 runs 15 residues. CDR3 bases: TGCGCCAGCAGCCCCCAGGGCGGGGGGTTGTATGAGCAGTTCTTC. It encodes CASSPQGGGLYEQFF.

This chain connects TRBV19 to TRBJ2-6; a possible D gene is TRBD2 (6 bases). Trimming stripped 8 bases from V and 2 bases from J, with 13 bases between. In germline, CDR1 is LNHDA, CDR2 SQIVND (reference sequence). The CDR3 covers 15 residues. The DNA for the CDR3 is TGTGCCAGTCGACCCGGGACTGCTGGGGCCAACGTCCTGACTTTC. Protein: CASRPGTAGANVLTF.

V and J are TRBV6-1 and TRBJ2-5; 8 bases are shared with TRBD1. The closer fit of TRBJ2-7 to the DNA end suggests the J call may be wrong. Germline values: CDR1 MNHNS, CDR2 SASEGT. This CDR3 has 16 amino acids. The CDR3 reads CASSEGTGLLSYEQYF. Here the CDR3 DNA reads TGTGCCAGCAGTGAAGGGACAGGGCTCCTCTCCTACGAGCAGTACTTC.

This clone was counted a few times. The V call is TRBV7-8, the J call TRBJ1-4, with 9 bases lining up with TRBD1. The germline CDR1 and CDR2 sequences are SGHVS and FQNEAQ. V was clipped by 5 bases and J by 8 bases; unmatched bases: 15. The CDR3 spans 17 residues. DNA of the CDR3: TGTGCCAGCAGCCACAGGGGGCCCCTTGCCCAGGAGGAAAAACTGTTTTTT. It specifies CASSHRGPLAQEEKLFF.

The gene calls are TRBV18 and TRBJ1-3; D ambiguous. The V gene's germline CDR1 is KGHSH and CDR2 LQKENI. Trimming removed 0 bases from V and 0 bases from J, with 6 bases in between. The CDR3 contains 15 residues. As DNA, the CDR3 is TGTGCCAGCTCACCACCAGCTTTCTCTGGAAACACCATATATTTT. Its translation: CASSPPAFSGNTIYF.

This chain uses TRBV11-3 with TRBJ2-3, with a tentative D call TRBD2 (5 bases). Germline-derived CDR1 and CDR2 are SGHNT and YENEEA. This CDR3 has 13 residues. V was shortened by 2 bases and J by 6 bases, with 9 bases between the two germline ends. The CDR3 spells CASSLPRDDTQYF. DNA for the CDR3: TGTGCCAGCAGCTTACCGAGGGATGATACGCAGTATTTT.

This chain uses TRBV25-1 with TRBJ2-3; D unclear. The CDR3 is 12 residues long. Per germline, CDR1 MGHDK and CDR2 SYGVNS. The germline V and J ends were trimmed by 3 bases and 6 bases, with 7 bases remaining between them. CDR3 DNA: TGTGCCAGCAGTGAGTATGCGGATACGCAGTATTTT. This encodes CASSEYADTQYF.

The chain links TRBV2 to TRBJ1-6, with no clear D. Trimming cost V 3 bases and J 5 bases, with 11 bases left between them. Germline CDR1 SNHLY, CDR2 FYNNEI. This CDR3 contains 15 residues. The CDR3 region is CASSEAERHNSPLHF. CDR3 DNA sequence: TGTGCCAGCAGTGAGGCGGAGAGACATAATTCACCCCTCCACTTT.

This chain uses TRBV9 with TRBJ2-5; TRBD2 might be the D (5 bases). Trimming removed 0 bases from V and 5 bases from J, with 5 bases in between. The CDR3 is 12 residues long. CDR1 and CDR2 from the germline V gene are SGDLS and YYNGEE. CDR3 protein: CASSVGRETQYF. In nucleotides, the CDR3 is TGTGCCAGCAGCGTAGGGAGGGAGACCCAGTACTTC.